This note documents a single TCR beta chain sequence. This CDR3 spans 13 amino acids. V lost 7 bases and J 2 bases, leaving 11 bases between the germline ends. Per germline, CDR1 MDHEN and CDR2 SYDVKM. This entry is derived from a study of blood T cells in healthy people across ages. With a J-beta primer mix and a sample-barcoded 5' primer, a second PCR ran about 7 to 12 cycles. Sequencing recovered at least 3 million CDR3-containing paired-end reads from each sample. TCRdb recomputed calls from the 5' RACE reads with MiXCR, one row per CDR3 protein. The sample has about 1 million distinct CDR3 sequences, 35% to 55% seen once.

The receptor was derived from a woman in her sixties or seventies in good health. The chain combines TRBV28 with TRBJ1-2; D is possibly TRBD1 (6 bases). The sequencing sample was made of blood. CDR3 in DNA: TGTGCCAGCACTTCAGACAGGAACTATGGCTACACCTTC. Translating gives CASTSDRNYGYTF.